These T cell receptor beta chains were read from a single sample in a study of cytomegalovirus exposure and HLA in healthy donors. The repertoire was sequenced with immunoSEQ multiplex PCR; TCRdb's copy has only in-frame clones and lacks some. The sample records approximately 100,000 clones, 65% to 80% being singletons. The sequenced sample consisted of PBMCs. These receptors came from a man over 45 in good health and CMV-seronegative. Each CDR3 is given with its conserved first and last residue. D genes are given only for firm matches. Expanded clones get a size class; other rows say once, few or many, or leave the size out.

CDR3nt	CDR3aa	v_gene	j_gene	abundance	d_gene
TGTGCCAGCAGTTTGCGATCGGGAGAGCAGTTCTTC	CASSLRSGEQFF	TRBV27	TRBJ2-1	.	.
TGTGCCAGCAGCTTAGTACAGGGTTTCGATGAGCAGTTCTTC	CASSLVQGFDEQFF	TRBV7-9	TRBJ2-1	.	.
TGTGCCAGCAGCCCCCCGACAGGGGTGAACACCGGGGAGCTGTTTTTT	CASSPPTGVNTGELFF	TRBV9	TRBJ2-2	.	TRBD1
TGTGCCAGCAGCTTGGTTATGAGGACAGATACGCAGTATTTT	CASSLVMRTDTQYF	TRBV6-5	TRBJ2-3	.	.
TGCAGCGTTGTGACAGGGGCTGAAGCTTTCTTT	CSVVTGAEAFF	TRBV29-1	TRBJ1-1	.	TRBD1
TGTGCTAGTGGTTTAGGGACAGGGTCCCACAATGAGCAGTTCTTC	CASGLGTGSHNEQFF	TRBV12-5	TRBJ2-1	.	TRBD1
TGTGCCAGCAGTGTGACGGGGTATGATACGCAGTATTTT	CASSVTGYDTQYF	TRBV25-1	TRBJ2-3	once	.
TGTGCCAGCAGCCGAACCGGGACTAGCGGCTACAATGAGCAGTTCTTC	CASSRTGTSGYNEQFF	TRBV27	TRBJ2-1	once	TRBD2
TGTGCCAGCAGTTACTACGAGGATGAGCCCCAGCATTTT	CASSYYEDEPQHF	TRBV6-5	TRBJ1-5	.	.
TGTGCCAGCAGCTTAGCTCTGGGGCCCTACGAGCAGTACTTC	CASSLALGPYEQYF	TRBV7-6	TRBJ2-7	once	.
TGTGCCAGCAGTCCGGGACTAGCAGCGGATACGCAGTATTTT	CASSPGLAADTQYF	TRBV27	TRBJ2-3	once	TRBD2
TGTGCCAGCGCTGAGGGACAGGGGGCGGCGTGGTACGAGCAGTACTTC	CASAEGQGAAWYEQYF	TRBV27	TRBJ2-7	.	TRBD1
TGTGCCAGCAGCTTAGGTGGCTATAGCCACGAGCAGTACTTC	CASSLGGYSHEQYF	TRBV7-2	TRBJ2-7	.	.
TGCGCCAGCAGCCAAAGAGGGACAGGGGTATACGAGCAGTACTTC	CASSQRGTGVYEQYF	TRBV4-1	TRBJ2-7	.	TRBD1
TGTGCCAGCAGCTTAGTCGGGACAGGGGGCTCGGGCACCGGGGAGCTGTTTTTT	CASSLVGTGGSGTGELFF	TRBV7-2	TRBJ2-2	.	TRBD1
TGTGCCAGCGGGAGGACAGGGGAGGATGGCTACACCTTC	CASGRTGEDGYTF	TRBV28	TRBJ1-2	.	TRBD1
TGTGCCAGCTCCGTCACTGAAGCTTTCTTT	CASSVTEAFF	TRBV2	TRBJ1-1	.	.
TGTGCCGGAAAGGGAGTAGTAACCTATAATTCACCCCTCCACTTT	CAGKGVVTYNSPLHF	TRBV28	TRBJ1-6	.	.
TGTGCCAGCAGCCAGGGTCAGGATGCGAACACTGAAGCTTTCTTT	CASSQGQDANTEAFF	TRBV4-2	TRBJ1-1	few	.
TGTGCCAGTAGTGCCTTGGACAGCTACTCTGGAAACACCATATATTTT	CASSALDSYSGNTIYF	TRBV19	TRBJ1-3	.	.
TGTGCCAGCAGTGCCGGGATGAACACTGAAGCTTTCTTT	CASSAGMNTEAFF	TRBV6-1	TRBJ1-1	.	.
TGTGCCAGCAGCCTTCGGAGTAGCGGGAGTGGAGATACGCAGTATTTT	CASSLRSSGSGDTQYF	TRBV9	TRBJ2-3	few	TRBD2
TGCAGCGTTGATACAGGAAGCACGTCGTATGGGGGCTACACCTTC	CSVDTGSTSYGGYTF	TRBV29-1	TRBJ1-2	.	.
TGCGCCAGCAGCTTCCCCCCCAAGCGGGGTCAGAGAGGAGATACGCAGTATTTT	CASSFPPKRGQRGDTQYF	TRBV5-1	TRBJ2-3	few	TRBD2
TGTGCCAGCAGCTTACGTGCAGGCCCTCAAGGTGAGCAGTTCTTC	CASSLRAGPQGEQFF	TRBV11-3	TRBJ2-1	.	.
TGTGCCAGCAGTCCGGACAGGGAAAGAGAGCAGTACTTC	CASSPDREREQYF	TRBV7-8	TRBJ2-7	.	TRBD1
TGTGCCAGCAGCGACAGGGGGCCTAACTATGGCTACACCTTC	CASSDRGPNYGYTF	TRBV9	TRBJ1-2	few	TRBD1
TGCGCCAGCAGTACCGCGCCTTCGGGGTCCTACGAGCAGTACTTC	CASSTAPSGSYEQYF	TRBV4-1	TRBJ2-7	.	.
TGTGCCAGCACCGACGGGGAGAGCTATGGCTACACCTTC	CASTDGESYGYTF	TRBV6-1	TRBJ1-2	few	.
TGTGCCGCGTCGGCCTCGCGGGGGGCCTCCTACAATGAGCAGTTCTTC	CAASASRGASYNEQFF	TRBV15	TRBJ2-1	.	TRBD2
TGCGCCAGCAGCCACGGGACTAGCGACCAAGAGACCCAGTACTTC	CASSHGTSDQETQYF	TRBV5-1	TRBJ2-5	.	TRBD2
TGTGCCAGCAGTGGAAGCGGACCCACAGATACGCAGTATTTT	CASSGSGPTDTQYF	TRBV7-3	TRBJ2-3	few	.
TGTGCCAGTAGTATTGTCGGACTAAATCAGCCCCAGCATTTT	CASSIVGLNQPQHF	TRBV19	TRBJ1-5	.	.
TGTGCCAGCAGCTTAGTCAGGGTTACTAATTCACCCCTCCACTTT	CASSLVRVTNSPLHF	TRBV7-2	TRBJ1-6	.	.
TGCGCCAGCAGCCAAGGATTTGAGATGGCCCAGTACTTC	CASSQGFEMAQYF	TRBV4-3	TRBJ2-5	.	.
TGTGCCAGCAGCTTAGACCCCGGGACAGGGCGTTACAATGAGCAGTTCTTC	CASSLDPGTGRYNEQFF	TRBV7-2	TRBJ2-1	.	TRBD1
TGTGCCAGTCAGGACAGACCCCGGCGGATGTCATCTTTCTTT	CASQDRPRRMSSFF	TRBV19	TRBJ1-1	few	.
TGTGCCAGCTCACCAGAGGGAAGTCAGCCCCAGCATTTT	CASSPEGSQPQHF	TRBV18	TRBJ1-5	.	.
TGTGCCAGTAGTATTAAGGGGGCCACTGAAGCTTTCTTT	CASSIKGATEAFF	TRBV19	TRBJ1-1	.	TRBD1
TGTGCCAGCAGTTCAGGCAGAACTGGTCAGAGGGGGAGCGGAAACACCATATATTTT	CASSSGRTGQRGSGNTIYF	TRBV27	TRBJ1-3	.	.
TGTGCCAGCAGCCTTCGGGACAGTGGTAATGAAAAACTGTTTTTT	CASSLRDSGNEKLFF	TRBV4-2	TRBJ1-4	.	TRBD1
TGTGCCTGGAGTTTGGGGCGCCAACCTAGCACAGATACGCAGTATTTT	CAWSLGRQPSTDTQYF	TRBV30	TRBJ2-3	once	.
TGTGCCAGCAGCTACAGGGCCACAGATACGCAGTATTTT	CASSYRATDTQYF	TRBV7-2	TRBJ2-3	.	.
TGTGCCAGCAGTCGACAGGTTGCTGGGGCCAACGTCCTGACTTTC	CASSRQVAGANVLTF	TRBV28	TRBJ2-6	.	.
TGTGCCAGCAGCTATGACACGGGGGGCAACTATGGCTACACCTTC	CASSYDTGGNYGYTF	TRBV5-8	TRBJ1-2	.	.
TGTGCCAGCAGCTTGGGAGGACAGGGCCCCTACGAGCAGTACTTC	CASSLGGQGPYEQYF	TRBV7-6	TRBJ2-7	.	TRBD1
TGTTCCAGCAGCTCGCCACAGGGGGCTGGAACCGGGGAGCTGTTTTTT	CSSSSPQGAGTGELFF	TRBV7-3	TRBJ2-2	.	TRBD1
TGCGCCAGCAGCCAAGATGAAGCAAGACTTGGAAACACCATATATTTT	CASSQDEARLGNTIYF	TRBV4-1	TRBJ1-3	.	.
TGTGCCAGCACTATGGGAGGGACCTACAATGAGCAGTTCTTC	CASTMGGTYNEQFF	TRBV28	TRBJ2-1	.	TRBD2
TGTGCCAGCAGTTACTCGATTAGCATCAATGAGCAGTTCTTC	CASSYSISINEQFF	TRBV6-6	TRBJ2-1	.	.
TGTGCCAGCAGCTTATCGGCCGGGACAGGGGGTACTGAAGCTTTCTTT	CASSLSAGTGGTEAFF	TRBV7-8	TRBJ1-1	.	TRBD1
TGTGCCAGCAGTGATGGGACAGGTGGGAACACTGAAGCTTTCTTT	CASSDGTGGNTEAFF	TRBV2	TRBJ1-1	.	TRBD1
TGTGCCACCACAAGGGGTTTGGCCGGGGAGCTGTTTTTT	CATTRGLAGELFF	TRBV6-5	TRBJ2-2	.	.
TGTGCCAGCAGCCGACAGGTCGGGGAGACCCAGTACTTC	CASSRQVGETQYF	TRBV5-4	TRBJ2-5	.	.
TGTGCCAGCAGCTCAGATGCCGCTGAAGCTTTCTTT	CASSSDAAEAFF	TRBV7-9	TRBJ1-1	.	.
TGTGCCAGCAGCGTAAGTCAGGGGCGGACTGAAGCTTTCTTT	CASSVSQGRTEAFF	TRBV9	TRBJ1-1	.	.
TGTGCCAGCAGCCGCGGGGGGAACACTGAAGCTTTCTTT	CASSRGGNTEAFF	TRBV7-3	TRBJ1-1	.	.
TGTGCCAGCAGTGAATTTTACGGGAACAATGAGCAGTTCTTC	CASSEFYGNNEQFF	TRBV25-1	TRBJ2-1	.	.
TGCGCCAGCAGCCTTAGACAGTCGGGCACAGATACGCAGTATTTT	CASSLRQSGTDTQYF	TRBV5-1	TRBJ2-3	.	.
TGTGCCAGCAGTTTAGGGGCGGCTGGAAACACCATATATTTT	CASSLGAAGNTIYF	TRBV27	TRBJ1-3	.	.